This TCR beta chain was profiled in a study of blood T cells in healthy people across ages. Peripheral blood samples of 7.5 to 10 milliliters were drawn from each donor. The authors isolated at least 6.5 million PBMCs per sample. Per sample, at least 5 micrograms of total RNA were extracted. Study findings and constraints: Older age coincided with a roughly linear decline in TCR beta diversity per million T cells.

This clonotype was recorded many times. Its specificity is not known. Using a J-beta primer mix together with a sample-barcoded 5' primer, a second PCR was run for roughly 6 to 11 cycles. TCRdb passed the 5' RACE reads through MiXCR, listing each CDR3 protein once. The table lists 1.5 million to 2 million distinct CDR3 sequences, approximately 28% of them singletons, with 7.7% in the top ten. CDR3 size: 15 residues. V dropped 7 bases and J dropped 2 bases, with 18 bases sitting between them. CDR1 and CDR2 (germline): ENHRY, SYGVKD. This chain joins TRBV10-3 and TRBJ2-7; possible D gene TRBD2, 6 bases. The receptor was derived from a woman in her 30s in good health. Sequencing was done on a sample of blood. This chain's CDR3 is CAIKEGGTGPYEQYF. The DNA for the CDR3 is TGTGCCATCAAGGAGGGCGGGACGGGCCCCTACGAGCAGTACTTC.